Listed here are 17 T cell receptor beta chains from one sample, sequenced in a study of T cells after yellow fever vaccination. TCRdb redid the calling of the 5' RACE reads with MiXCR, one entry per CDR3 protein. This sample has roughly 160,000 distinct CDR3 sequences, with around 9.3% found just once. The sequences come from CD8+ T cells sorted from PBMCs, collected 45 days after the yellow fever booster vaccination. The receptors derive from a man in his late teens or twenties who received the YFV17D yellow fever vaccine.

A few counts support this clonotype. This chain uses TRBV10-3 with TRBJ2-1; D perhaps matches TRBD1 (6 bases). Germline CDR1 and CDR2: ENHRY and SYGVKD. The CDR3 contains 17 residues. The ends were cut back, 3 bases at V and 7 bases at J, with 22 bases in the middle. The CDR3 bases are TGTGCCATCAGTGAACTCGGCGCCATTACAGGGAGTAATGAGCAGTTCTTC. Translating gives CAISELGAITGSNEQFF.

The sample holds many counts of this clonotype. The CDR3, as DNA: TGTGCCAGTAGTACCGGGACCGGATCTTTTGGGGCCAACGTCCTGACTTTC. Its protein product is CASSTGTGSFGANVLTF. The V and J genes are TRBV19 and TRBJ2-6; D possibly matches TRBD1 or TRBD2 (5 bases each). The V gene's germline CDR1 is LNHDA and CDR2 SQIVND (reference sequence). The CDR3 sequence is 17 residues long. V was trimmed by 4 bases and J by 3 bases, leaving 16 bases between them.

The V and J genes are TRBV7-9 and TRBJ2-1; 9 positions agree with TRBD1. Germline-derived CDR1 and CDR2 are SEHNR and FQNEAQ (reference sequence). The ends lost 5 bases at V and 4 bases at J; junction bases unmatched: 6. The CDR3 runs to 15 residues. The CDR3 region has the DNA TGTGCCAGCAGCCCCCGACAGGGGGTGTACAATGAGCAGTTCTTC. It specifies CASSPRQGVYNEQFF.

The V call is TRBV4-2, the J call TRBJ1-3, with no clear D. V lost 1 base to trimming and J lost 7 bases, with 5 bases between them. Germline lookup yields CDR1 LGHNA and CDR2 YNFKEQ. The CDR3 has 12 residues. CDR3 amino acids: CASSQAANTIYF. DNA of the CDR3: TGTGCCAGCAGCCAAGCCGCGAACACCATATATTTT.

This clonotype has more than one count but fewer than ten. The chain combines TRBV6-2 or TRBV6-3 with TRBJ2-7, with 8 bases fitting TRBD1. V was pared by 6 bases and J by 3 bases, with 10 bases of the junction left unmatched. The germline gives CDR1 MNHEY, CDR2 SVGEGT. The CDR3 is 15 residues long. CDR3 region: CASSDMTGAYYEQYV. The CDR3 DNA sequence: TGTGCCAGCAGCGACATGACAGGGGCTTACTACGAGCAGTACGTC.

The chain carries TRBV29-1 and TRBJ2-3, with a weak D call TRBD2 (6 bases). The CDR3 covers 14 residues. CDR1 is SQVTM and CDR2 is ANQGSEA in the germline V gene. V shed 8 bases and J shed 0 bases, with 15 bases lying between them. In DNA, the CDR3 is TGCAGCTTGCTACCGCGGGACAGCACAGATACGCAGTATTTT. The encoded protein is CSLLPRDSTDTQYF.

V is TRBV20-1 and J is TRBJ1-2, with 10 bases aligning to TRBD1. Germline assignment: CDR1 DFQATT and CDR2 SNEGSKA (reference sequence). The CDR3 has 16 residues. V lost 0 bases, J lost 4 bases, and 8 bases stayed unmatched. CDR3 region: CSARDQLWTGGYGYTF. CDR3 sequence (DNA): TGCAGTGCTAGAGATCAGCTTTGGACAGGGGGCTATGGCTACACCTTC.

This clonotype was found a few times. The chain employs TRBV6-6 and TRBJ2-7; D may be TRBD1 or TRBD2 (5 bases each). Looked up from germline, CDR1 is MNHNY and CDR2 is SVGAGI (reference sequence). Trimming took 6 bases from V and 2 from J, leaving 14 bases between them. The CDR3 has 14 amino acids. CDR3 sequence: CASSRGRPAYEQYV. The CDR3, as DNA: TGTGCCAGCAGCCGGGGCCGACCCGCCTACGAGCAGTACGTC.

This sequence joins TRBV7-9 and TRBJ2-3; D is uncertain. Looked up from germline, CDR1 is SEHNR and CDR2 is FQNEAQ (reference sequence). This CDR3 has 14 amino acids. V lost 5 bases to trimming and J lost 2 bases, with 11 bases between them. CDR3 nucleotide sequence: TGTGCCAGCAGCCTGACCTCTTACACAGATACGCAGTATTTT. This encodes CASSLTSYTDTQYF.

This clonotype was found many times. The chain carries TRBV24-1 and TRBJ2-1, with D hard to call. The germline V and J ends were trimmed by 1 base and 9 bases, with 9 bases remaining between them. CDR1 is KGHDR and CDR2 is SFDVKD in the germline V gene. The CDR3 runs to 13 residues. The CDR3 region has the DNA TGTGCCACCAGTGATTTTAGGAATAGTGAGCAGTTCTTC. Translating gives CATSDFRNSEQFF.

DNA for the CDR3: TGTGCCACCAGCAGGGGCAGGACCCCTAACTATGGCTACACCTTC. Protein sequence: CATSRGRTPNYGYTF. The genes are TRBV15 and TRBJ1-2; D call uncertain. Germline CDR1 LNHNV, CDR2 YYDKDF (reference sequence). The CDR3 consists of 15 residues. Deletions cut 3 bases from V and 0 bases from J, with 11 bases between.

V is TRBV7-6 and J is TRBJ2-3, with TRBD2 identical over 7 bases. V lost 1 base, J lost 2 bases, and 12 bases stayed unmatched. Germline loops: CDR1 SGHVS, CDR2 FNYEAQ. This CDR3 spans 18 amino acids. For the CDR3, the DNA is TGTGCCAGCAGCTTAGGGGGGGGGGACCCTTCCACCACAGATACGCAGTATTTT. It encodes CASSLGGGDPSTTDTQYF.

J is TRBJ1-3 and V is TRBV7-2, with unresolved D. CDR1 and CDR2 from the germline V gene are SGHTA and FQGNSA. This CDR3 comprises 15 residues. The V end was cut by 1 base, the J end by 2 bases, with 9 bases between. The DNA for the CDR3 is TGTGCCAGCAGCTTAGAGGCGGGAGCTGGAAACACCATATATTTT. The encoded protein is CASSLEAGAGNTIYF.

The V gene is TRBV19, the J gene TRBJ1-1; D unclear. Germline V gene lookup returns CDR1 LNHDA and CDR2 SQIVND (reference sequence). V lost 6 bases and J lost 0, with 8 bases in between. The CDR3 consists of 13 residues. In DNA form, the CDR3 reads TGTGCCAGTAGATTGGTTATGAACACTGAAGCTTTCTTT. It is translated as CASRLVMNTEAFF.

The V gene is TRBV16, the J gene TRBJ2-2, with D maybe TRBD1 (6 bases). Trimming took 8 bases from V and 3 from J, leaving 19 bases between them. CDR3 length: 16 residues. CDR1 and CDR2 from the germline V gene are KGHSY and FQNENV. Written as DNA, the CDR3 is TGTGCCAGCCAAATATTGACGGACAGACACACCGGGGAGCTGTTTTTT. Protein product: CASQILTDRHTGELFF.

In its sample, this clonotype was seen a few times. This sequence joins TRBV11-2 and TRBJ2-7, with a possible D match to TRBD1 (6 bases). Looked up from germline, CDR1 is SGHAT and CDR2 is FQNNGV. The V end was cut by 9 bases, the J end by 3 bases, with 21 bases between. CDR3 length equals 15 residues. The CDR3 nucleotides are TGTGCCAGTAATAAATTAGAGGGGGAGTACTACGAGCAGTACTTC. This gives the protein CASNKLEGEYYEQYF.

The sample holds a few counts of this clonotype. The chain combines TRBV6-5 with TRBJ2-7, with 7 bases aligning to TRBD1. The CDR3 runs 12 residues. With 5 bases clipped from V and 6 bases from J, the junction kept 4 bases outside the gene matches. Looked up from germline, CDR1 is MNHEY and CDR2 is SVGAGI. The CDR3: CASSLTGFEQYF. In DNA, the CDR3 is TGTGCCAGCAGTCTGACAGGGTTCGAGCAGTACTTC.